One TCR beta chain is described in this entry. Its antigen is currently unknown. This sample stems from a study of T cell repertoires in cytomegalovirus infection. Whole-study context: Matching HLA type, along with CMV infection, was indicated by public TCR beta signatures.

Per germline, CDR1 DFQATT and CDR2 SNEGSKA (reference sequence). The CDR3 consists of 13 residues. V lost 6 bases, J lost 5 bases, and 6 bases stayed unmatched. TCRdb analysed the reads with MiXCR anew, one entry per CDR3 protein. This sample carries about 530,000 distinct CDR3 sequences, about 26% of them seen once, and the ten largest clones take about 13%. Study conclusions and caveats: The ex vivo response was dominated by HLA-C-restricted CMV-specific TCR beta clonotypes. Summed frequency of shared TCR beta families picked out CMV carriers who also had the relevant HLA.

The chain links TRBV20-1 to TRBJ1-4; 7 bases fit TRBD1. Sequenced: PBMCs. The receptor's source is a human donor in good health (CMV status not recorded). Some clones in this sample may be carry-over from other donors' samples. The CDR3 region is CSAGQVLNEKLFF. For the CDR3, the DNA is TGCAGTGCAGGACAGGTCCTAAATGAAAAACTGTTTTTT.